The clone carrying this T cell receptor (beta chain) was found a few times. As handled by the study authors: Counts of nucleated cells, estimated from reference gene primer amplification, were obtained. Here immunoSEQ multiplex PCR was the method, and the copy in TCRdb shows in-frame clones only, minus some. That table is the source of V, J and clone size, and D and trimming were worked out from the DNA. This table holds around 280,000 clones, 70% to 90% found once. The source of the sample is a study of blood T cell repertoires in COVID-19. Overall study context: Spain, Italy and the United States supplied samples that represented acute and convalescent COVID-19. The cDNA or gDNA used as material had been derived from T cells, B-cell-depleted T cells, or PBMCs.

Per germline, CDR1 SGHTA and CDR2 FQGNSA. V shed 0 bases and J shed 10 bases, with 10 bases lying between them. The CDR3 is 14 amino acids. Sequencing was performed on peripheral blood. The chain uses TRBV7-2 and TRBJ1-6; D gene ambiguous. The sequence was obtained from a woman in her twenties or thirties who had recovered from COVID-19. CDR3 region: CASSLALLRSPLHF. The CDR3 DNA sequence: TGTGCCAGCAGCTTAGCGCTTCTGCGATCACCCCTCCACTTT.